Shown below are 18 T cell receptor beta chains from a single sample sequenced in a study of cytomegalovirus exposure and HLA in healthy donors. A multiplex PCR was run with 60 Vbeta primers and 13 Jbeta primers. The repertoire was sequenced with immunoSEQ multiplex PCR; TCRdb's copy has only in-frame clones and lacks some. The sample gives fewer than 250,000 clones, more than 70% of which show up once; 4% to 5% is in the top ten. The sequenced sample consisted of PBMCs. The receptor source for this set is a man aged 30-40 years in good health and CMV-seropositive.

The J gene is TRBJ1-2, the V gene TRBV7-9; 9 bases align to TRBD1. V was pared by 5 bases and J by 7 bases, with 11 bases of the junction left unmatched. CDR3 length equals 15 residues. Per germline, CDR1 SEHNR and CDR2 FQNEAQ (reference sequence). The CDR3 reads CASSPADRGLRGYTF. The CDR3 region has the DNA TGTGCCAGCAGCCCGGCGGACAGGGGTCTTCGTGGCTACACCTTC.

The chain carries TRBV5-4 and TRBJ2-5; the match to TRBD1 covers 7 bases. CDR1 and CDR2 from the germline V gene are SGHNT and YYREEE (reference sequence). With 0 bases clipped from V and 4 bases from J, the junction kept 9 bases outside the gene matches. CDR3 length: 16 residues. CDR3 amino acids: CASSLGQGGGRETQYF. In DNA form, the CDR3 reads TGTGCCAGCAGCTTGGGCCAAGGGGGCGGACGAGAGACCCAGTACTTC.

The chain uses TRBV30 and TRBJ1-1; D is perhaps TRBD1 (6 bases). Per the germline V gene, CDR1 is GTSNPN and CDR2 is SVGIG (reference sequence). The CDR3 is 14 residues long. V was pared by 0 bases and J by 1 base, with 9 bases between. CDR3 sequence reads: CAWSVVGANTEAFF. The CDR3 DNA reads TGTGCCTGGAGTGTAGTGGGGGCGAACACTGAAGCTTTCTTT.

This chain links TRBV12-5 with TRBJ2-5; TRBD2 agrees at 7 bases. The germline V gene encodes CDR1 LGHNT and CDR2 FRNRAP. CDR3 size: 14 residues. The ends lost 1 base at V and 5 bases at J; junction bases unmatched: 4. CDR3 loop: CASGLGLATETQYF. CDR3 bases: TGTGCTAGTGGTTTGGGACTAGCTACGGAGACCCAGTACTTC. The full variable domain, its missing parts supplied by reference TRBV12-5 and TRBJ2-5, is DARVTQTPRHKVTEMGQEVTMRCQPILGHNTVFWYRQTMMQGLELLAYFRNRAPLDDSGMPKDRFSAEMPDATLATLKIQPSEPRDSAVYFCASGLGLATETQYFGPGTRLLVL.

J is TRBJ2-7 and V is TRBV9, with 10 bases fitting TRBD2. This CDR3 region has 15 residues. Germline V gene sequence: CDR1 SGDLS, CDR2 YYNGEE. Trimming cost V 2 bases and J 0 bases; bases outside gene matches: 2. The CDR3 DNA is TGTGCCAGCAGCGTCCTAGCGGGGGTCTCCTACGAGCAGTACTTC. Its protein is CASSVLAGVSYEQYF.

This clone was seen just once. The chain combines TRBV5-1 with TRBJ2-7, with 10 bases aligning to TRBD1. Germline lookup yields CDR1 SGHRS and CDR2 YFSETQ. The V and J ends lost 1 base and 4 bases, in that order; junction bases with no gene match: 2. The CDR3 covers 14 residues. CDR3: CASSLWGQGYEQYF. CDR3 nucleotide sequence: TGCGCCAGCAGCTTGTGGGGACAGGGGTACGAGCAGTACTTC.

In its sample, this clone was seen a few times. V and J are TRBV19 and TRBJ1-3; possible D gene TRBD1, 6 bases. Germline lookup yields CDR1 LNHDA and CDR2 SQIVND (reference sequence). The CDR3 covers 17 residues. Trimming removed 2 bases at V and 3 bases at J, with 17 bases between. CDR3 residues: CASSIPLRARGGNTIYF. The CDR3 nucleotides are TGTGCCAGTAGTATACCTTTGAGGGCCAGGGGTGGAAACACCATATATTTT.

The gene calls are TRBV7-9 and TRBJ1-3, with TRBD1 matching over 8 bases. CDR3 size: 15 residues. Germline V gene data show CDR1 as SEHNR and CDR2 as FQNEAQ (reference sequence). With V trimmed by 10 bases and J by 0 bases, 8 bases remained unmatched. The CDR3 spells CAITPGTGSGNTIYF. The CDR3 DNA is TGTGCCATCACTCCCGGGACAGGCTCTGGAAACACCATATATTTT.

The chain couples TRBV30 to TRBJ2-5; 12 bases match TRBD2. The CDR3 has 14 residues. Germline CDR1 and CDR2: GTSNPN and SVGIG (reference sequence). The V and J ends lost 3 bases and 9 bases, in that order; junction bases with no gene match: 8. CDR3 sequence: CAWRLAGGRQSQYF. CDR3 DNA sequence: TGTGCCTGGAGACTAGCGGGGGGTCGACAGTCCCAGTACTTC.

J is TRBJ2-7 and V is TRBV30; D ambiguous. Trimming removed 4 bases from V and 3 bases from J, with 16 bases in between. The CDR3 sequence is 14 residues long. The germline V gene encodes CDR1 GTSNPN and CDR2 SVGIG (reference sequence). CDR3 region: CAWTGYTRSYEQYF. CDR3 nucleotides: TGTGCCTGGACCGGGTATACTCGGAGCTACGAGCAGTACTTC.

The chain employs TRBV10-3 and TRBJ1-5; D unclear. Per germline, CDR1 ENHRY and CDR2 SYGVKD. CDR3 length: 14 residues. Between the trimmed V and J ends, which lost 6 bases and 2 bases, there was a span of 11 bases. CDR3 nucleotides: TGTGCCATCAGCCGGGCAGCGGGCAATCAGCCCCAGCATTTT. Its protein product is CAISRAAGNQPQHF.

In the case of this clone: Other DNA sequences from this sample encode an identical CDR3 as well. The chain combines TRBV11-2 with TRBJ2-7; tentatively, D is TRBD1 or TRBD2 (6 bases each). The CDR3 is 14 amino acids. V was trimmed by 5 bases and J by 2 bases, leaving 13 bases between them. Germline lookup yields CDR1 SGHAT and CDR2 FQNNGV. CDR3 loop: CASSLGGGAYEQYF. Here the CDR3 DNA reads TGTGCCAGCAGCCTAGGAGGGGGTGCCTACGAGCAGTACTTC. Full variable domain (rest looked up from reference TRBV11-2 and TRBJ2-7): EAGVAQSPRYKIIEKRQSVAFWCNPISGHATLYWYQQILGQGPKLLIQFQNNGVVDDSQLPKDRFSAERLKGVDSTLKIQPAKLEDSAVYLCASSLGGGAYEQYFGPGTRLTVT.

The genes are TRBV2 and TRBJ2-3, with D possibly TRBD2 on 5 matching bases. Trimming left V 6 bases short and J 0 bases short, with 16 bases between. The CDR3 is made up of 16 amino acids. Germline values: CDR1 SNHLY, CDR2 FYNNEI. CDR3 loop: CASRAGWAVSTDTQYF. CDR3 nucleotide sequence: TGTGCCAGCAGGGCGGGCTGGGCGGTTAGCACAGATACGCAGTATTTT.

The DNA for the CDR3 is TGCGCCAGCAGCTTGGTCGTGAATAGCGACACCGGGGAGCTGTTTTTT. This sequence encodes CASSLVVNSDTGELFF. The chain has TRBV5-1 and TRBJ2-2; maybe TRBD2 (5 bases). Germline CDR1 SGHRS, CDR2 YFSETQ. The V and J ends lost 0 bases and 3 bases respectively, with 12 bases between them. The CDR3 covers 16 residues.

This chain links TRBV7-9 with TRBJ2-7, with TRBD1 matching 8 bases. The V and J ends lost 5 bases and 5 bases, in that order; junction bases with no gene match: 5. Germline assignment: CDR1 SEHNR and CDR2 FQNEAQ (reference sequence). The CDR3 has 13 amino acids. CDR3 residues: CASSRGQAHEQYF. The DNA for the CDR3 is TGTGCCAGCAGCCGGGGACAGGCCCACGAGCAGTACTTC.

The V call is TRBV4-2, the J call TRBJ2-7; unclear D gene. The ends were cut back, 0 bases at V and 5 bases at J, with 8 bases in the middle. Germline CDR1 LGHNA, CDR2 YNFKEQ. CDR3 size: 13 residues. The CDR3 is CASSQDPVDEQYF. The CDR3 coding sequence is TGTGCCAGCAGCCAAGATCCGGTGGACGAGCAGTACTTC.

This clone was found once. This chain joins TRBV18 and TRBJ1-2; D gene ambiguous. CDR3 length: 11 amino acids. Germline V gene lookup returns CDR1 KGHSH and CDR2 LQKENI. V lost 6 bases and J 8 bases, leaving 10 bases between the germline ends. The DNA of the CDR3 is TGTGCCAGCTCCCAGGCCGAGGGCTACACCTTC. Protein: CASSQAEGYTF.

The chain recombines TRBV6-4 with TRBJ1-2, with 7 nucleotides matching TRBD1. Trimming took 0 bases from V and 3 from J; bases not matched to a gene: 10. This CDR3 spans 17 amino acids. Germline V lookup: CDR1 MRHNA, CDR2 SNTAGT. CDR3 DNA: TGTGCCAGCAGTGACTCGCCCCTCGACAGGGAACACTATGGCTACACCTTC. This codes for CASSDSPLDREHYGYTF.